This T cell receptor beta chain was sequenced during a study of human versus mouse CDR3 diversity and MHC coevolution. Background on the study: Valid reads per sample ranged from about 0.6 x 10^7 to 1.7 x 10^7.

A word on this clone: Antigen unknown.

Sorting isolated naive CD4 T cells lacking CD45RO and expressing CD62L. Study-wide points: By iCHAO1, human TCR beta clonotypes numbered about 1.5 million, the most. The lowest clonal inequality scores came from most of the three human donors.

The CDR3 extends over 15 amino acids. The V and J ends lost 0 bases and 4 bases respectively, with 7 bases between them. Germline V CDR1 and CDR2: MGHRA, YSYEKL. Clones were read by immunoSEQ multiplex PCR, and TCRdb kept only the in-frame ones, dropping some. The table has roughly 81,000 clones, 80% to 95% seen once. The receptor's source is a person aged 30-69 years in good health. Sequenced: naive CD4+ T cells from blood. Indicated subset: CD45RO-negative CD62L-positive naive CD4 T cells. The gene calls are TRBV4-1 and TRBJ1-6; D may be TRBD1 (5 bases). The CDR3 loop is CASSQDRVYNSPLHF. In DNA form, the CDR3 reads TGCGCCAGCAGCCAAGACAGGGTTTATAATTCACCCCTCCACTTT.